These 20 T cell receptor beta chains share one sample of origin, sequenced in a study of shared clonotypes between healthy human individuals. CD45RO-negative, CCR7-selected cells formed the naive CD8 fraction, which excluded terminally differentiated effector memory CD45RA+ cells. Only in-frame clones appear in the TCRdb table, and some are missing; sequencing was by immunoSEQ multiplex PCR. The sample yields roughly 810,000 clones, roughly 96% seen once. The specimen sequenced was naive CD8+ T cells sorted from blood. The source of these receptors is a man aged 25 to 45 in good health.

This sequence joins TRBV7-6 and TRBJ1-2; possibly TRBD1 for D (5 bases). Germline V lookup: CDR1 SGHVS, CDR2 FNYEAQ. Trimming removed 3 bases at V and 4 bases at J, with 9 bases between. The CDR3 is 13 amino acids. The CDR3 nucleotides read TGTGCCAGCAGCTTTCAGGGCTCCTATGGCTACACCTTC. Residues: CASSFQGSYGYTF.

The gene calls are TRBV7-9 and TRBJ2-2, with a tentative D call TRBD1 (5 bases). The CDR3 runs 16 residues. Trimming cost V 5 bases and J 2 bases, with 15 bases left between them. Germline V gives CDR1 SEHNR, CDR2 FQNEAQ (reference sequence). The CDR3: CASSHLQGFNTGELFF. The DNA of the CDR3 is TGTGCCAGCAGCCATCTTCAGGGTTTTAACACCGGGGAGCTGTTTTTT. Supplemented by reference TRBV7-9 and TRBJ2-2, the full variable domain reads DTGVSQNPRHKITKRGQNVTFRCDPISEHNRLYWYRQTLGQGPEFLTYFQNEAQLEKSRLLSDRFSAERPKGSFSTLEIQRTEQGDSAMYLCASSHLQGFNTGELFFGEGSRLTVL.

The rearrangement links TRBV29-1 to TRBJ2-7, with D unclear. The germline gives CDR1 SQVTM, CDR2 ANQGSEA. The CDR3 covers 12 residues. V gave up 5 bases and J gave up 0 bases, with 8 bases separating them. The CDR3 sequence is CSVFRNSYEQYF. CDR3 in DNA: TGCAGCGTTTTCCGTAACTCCTACGAGCAGTACTTC.

The genes are TRBV4-1 and TRBJ2-7; 7 nucleotides line up with TRBD1. Per the germline V gene, CDR1 is MGHRA and CDR2 is YSYEKL. CDR3 size: 15 residues. J lost 4 bases, V lost 1 base, and 7 bases had no gene match. The CDR3 spells CASSQAPGGRYEQYF. CDR3 in DNA: TGCGCCAGCAGCCAAGCCCCAGGGGGAAGGTACGAGCAGTACTTC.

The rearrangement uses TRBV4-1 and TRBJ2-7, with 9 bases lining up with TRBD2. Germline CDR1 and CDR2: MGHRA and YSYEKL. CDR3 size: 14 residues. With 4 bases clipped from V and 4 bases from J, the junction kept 5 bases outside the gene matches. The DNA of the CDR3 is TGCGCCAGCAGCCCGGGACTAGCAGATTACGAGCAGTACTTC. Amino acid sequence: CASSPGLADYEQYF.

The rearrangement joins TRBV5-1 to TRBJ2-1; 9 bases are shared with TRBD1. CDR1 and CDR2 (germline): SGHRS, YFSETQ. The CDR3 extends over 13 amino acids. V dropped 3 bases and J dropped 8; count of bases not matched to a gene: 3. CDR3 sequence reads: CASSWTGADEQFF. DNA of the CDR3: TGCGCCAGCAGCTGGACAGGGGCGGATGAGCAGTTCTTC.

The gene calls are TRBV28 and TRBJ2-1; 8 bases are shared with TRBD1. J lost 5 bases, V lost 4 bases, and 7 bases had no gene match. This CDR3 is 15 amino acids long. Germline CDR1 and CDR2: MDHEN and SYDVKM. CDR3 in amino acids: CASSYRTGRNNEQFF. The CDR3, as DNA: TGTGCCAGCAGTTACAGGACAGGGAGAAACAATGAGCAGTTCTTC.

The chain employs TRBV18 and TRBJ2-1; possibly TRBD2 for D (5 bases). This CDR3 comprises 16 residues. Germline V gives CDR1 KGHSH, CDR2 LQKENI. Trimming pared 2 bases from V and 10 bases from J, leaving 21 bases between. The CDR3 protein is CASSPRSGGPRGEQFF. The CDR3 nucleotides read TGTGCCAGCTCACCAAGATCTGGCGGTCCTCGGGGAGAGCAGTTCTTC.

This chain uses TRBV4-3 with TRBJ2-1; D is unresolved. Trimming stripped 2 bases from V and 8 bases from J, with 13 bases between. This CDR3 contains 14 residues. The germline gives CDR1 LGHNA, CDR2 YSLEER. CDR3 residues: CASSQSLGKHEQFF. CDR3 in DNA: TGCGCCAGCAGCCAAAGTCTAGGGAAACATGAGCAGTTCTTC.

This sequence joins TRBV7-9 and TRBJ1-2; a possible D gene is TRBD1 (6 bases). V was cut by 5 bases and J by 8 bases, with 12 bases left in between. Germline V lookup: CDR1 SEHNR, CDR2 FQNEAQ (reference sequence). The CDR3 runs to 12 residues. The CDR3: CASSRGAEGYTF. The CDR3 nucleotides are TGTGCCAGCAGCCGGGGGGCGGAAGGCTACACCTTC.

V and J are TRBV7-9 and TRBJ2-7; D uncertain. The V end lost 7 bases, the J end lost 2 bases, and 15 bases lay between the germline ends. Germline loops: CDR1 SEHNR, CDR2 FQNEAQ (reference sequence). The CDR3 extends over 14 amino acids. The CDR3 reads CASTSGRIPYEQYF. The CDR3 DNA sequence: TGTGCCAGCACCTCGGGCAGAATTCCCTACGAGCAGTACTTC.

The chain couples TRBV28 to TRBJ2-5; D is possibly TRBD2 (5 bases). In germline, CDR1 is MDHEN, CDR2 SYDVKM. Trimming took 5 bases from V and 2 from J, leaving 15 bases between them. The CDR3 totals 15 residues. The CDR3 is CASSPRGNLQETQYF. The CDR3 DNA reads as TGTGCCAGCAGTCCCCGGGGAAATCTTCAAGAGACCCAGTACTTC.

The chain carries TRBV27 and TRBJ1-1; weak D call: TRBD1 (5 bases). V lost 1 base, J lost 11 bases, and 14 bases lay in between. The CDR3 has 13 residues. The germline V gene has CDR1 MNHEY and CDR2 SMNVEV (reference sequence). Written as DNA, the CDR3 is TGTGCCAGCAGTTTATTCAGGGCGGAAGGGGCTTTCTTT. Its protein is CASSLFRAEGAFF.

The chain carries TRBV9 and TRBJ2-5, with a weak D call TRBD2 (5 bases). Germline V gene sequence: CDR1 SGDLS, CDR2 YYNGEE. The CDR3 runs 14 residues. Trimming pared 3 bases from V and 4 bases from J, leaving 13 bases between. The CDR3 nucleotides read TGTGCCAGCAGCGAAGACGCTAGCCTAGAGACCCAGTACTTC. Amino acids: CASSEDASLETQYF. The full variable domain, completed using reference TRBV9 and TRBJ2-5, is DSGVTQTPKHLITATGQRVTLRCSPRSGDLSVYWYQQSLDQGLQFLIQYYNGEERAKGNILERFSAQQFPDLHSELNLSSLELGDSALYFCASSEDASLETQYFGPGTRLLVL.

V and J are TRBV7-9 and TRBJ2-5, with D possibly being TRBD1 or TRBD2 (7 bases each). V lost 6 bases and J 5 bases, leaving 16 bases between the germline ends. The CDR3 spans 14 residues. CDR1 SEHNR and CDR2 FQNEAQ come from the germline V gene (reference sequence). CDR3 coding DNA: TGTGCCAGCAGTCCGCCAGGGGGGGCGGAGACCCAGTACTTC. Its translation: CASSPPGGAETQYF.

This chain links TRBV5-3 with TRBJ2-7; 8 bases agree with TRBD1. TRBV5-3 is an ORF, and what it does is uncertain. CDR3 length equals 14 residues. The ends lost 10 bases at V and 7 bases at J; junction bases unmatched: 16. The CDR3 DNA sequence: TGTGCCCGATGGGCGGACAGGGCCCGAGAGGAGCAGTACTTC. Translating it yields CARWADRAREEQYF.

The chain has TRBV30 and TRBJ1-3, with 10 bases aligning to TRBD1. In germline, CDR1 is GTSNPN, CDR2 SVGIG (reference sequence). This CDR3 is built from 13 residues. V shed 5 bases and J 2 bases; nucleotides not matched to a gene: 0. The CDR3 region is CAWDRGPGNTIYF. The CDR3 region has the DNA TGTGCCTGGGACAGGGGGCCTGGAAACACCATATATTTT.

V is TRBV9 and J is TRBJ2-5, with D unclear. The germline V and J ends were trimmed by 3 bases and 1 base, with 10 bases remaining between them. Germline V gene data show CDR1 as SGDLS and CDR2 as YYNGEE. The length of the CDR3 is 14 residues. Here the CDR3 reads CASSGVEGQETQYF. DNA for the CDR3: TGTGCCAGCAGCGGGGTAGAAGGCCAAGAGACCCAGTACTTC.

The chain couples TRBV7-3 to TRBJ2-3; TRBD2 matches at 16 bases. Germline lookup yields CDR1 SGHTA and CDR2 FQGTGA. V was clipped by 1 base and J by 2 bases; unmatched bases: 3. The CDR3 sequence is 18 residues long. The CDR3 loop reads CASSLKGLAGGPTDTQYF. The DNA of the CDR3 is TGTGCCAGCAGCTTAAAGGGACTAGCGGGAGGGCCCACAGATACGCAGTATTTT.

The chain uses TRBV10-1 and TRBJ2-7; 8 positions match TRBD1. The CDR3 has 13 residues. With V trimmed by 6 bases and J by 2 bases, 3 bases remained unmatched. The germline gives CDR1 WNHNN, CDR2 SYGVQD (reference sequence). CDR3 region: CASSRGPAYEQYF. The CDR3 DNA follows: TGCGCCAGCAGCAGGGGGCCTGCCTACGAGCAGTACTTC.